One sample yielded the 21 T cell receptor beta chains listed below, sequenced in a study of blood T cell repertoires in COVID-19. The table came from immunoSEQ multiplex PCR; TCRdb's copy has only in-frame clones and leaves some out. This table holds some 180,000 clones, approximately 87% found once. Source material: peripheral blood. The receptors originated from a man between 65 and 80 years old with active or convalescent COVID-19.

The V and J genes are TRBV18 and TRBJ1-1; 9 nucleotides align to TRBD1. Germline CDR1 reads KGHSH; CDR2 reads LQKENI. The CDR3 runs to 16 residues. The V segment lost 3 bases and the J segment 4 bases; nucleotides outside the gene matches: 9. Here the CDR3 reads CASSPGQGGPGTEAFF. For the CDR3, the DNA is TGTGCCAGCTCACCGGGACAGGGTGGTCCAGGCACTGAAGCTTTCTTT.

The chain carries TRBV12-5 and TRBJ2-7; D might be TRBD2 (6 bases). Germline-derived CDR1 and CDR2 are LGHNT and FRNRAP. The V and J ends lost 7 bases and 0 bases respectively, with 13 bases between them. The CDR3 is 14 amino acids. Written as DNA, the CDR3 is TGTGCTAGTGCCGCCGACGGGAGCTCCTACGAGCAGTACTTC. It specifies CASAADGSSYEQYF.

The V call is TRBV6-6, the J call TRBJ2-3; no reliable D call. V dropped 5 bases and J dropped 3 bases, with 12 bases sitting between them. The CDR3 loop spans 14 amino acids. The germline V gene has CDR1 MNHNY and CDR2 SVGAGI (reference sequence). CDR3 sequence: CASSPPARTDTQYF. DNA for the CDR3: TGTGCCAGCAGTCCCCCCGCTAGAACAGATACGCAGTATTTT.

The genes are TRBV5-1 and TRBJ1-1; D not certain. Germline V CDR1 and CDR2: SGHRS, YFSETQ. V was cut by 3 bases and J by 3 bases, with 9 bases left in between. CDR3 length: 13 amino acids. The CDR3 protein is CASSYLFDTEAFF. CDR3 bases: TGCGCCAGCAGCTACTTGTTTGACACTGAAGCTTTCTTT.

This chain joins TRBV7-2 and TRBJ1-5; D not resolved. The germline gives CDR1 SGHTA, CDR2 FQGNSA. This CDR3 has 14 amino acids. The germline V and J ends were trimmed by 5 bases and 1 base, with 9 bases remaining between them. CDR3 region: CASSRQQSNQPQHF. CDR3 DNA sequence: TGTGCCAGCAGCCGTCAACAGAGCAATCAGCCCCAGCATTTT.

Remarks on this clone: Germline and junction disagree at one end, which may indicate a read error. This rearrangement joins TRBV6-5 to TRBJ1-5; D unresolved. Germline V lookup: CDR1 MNHEY, CDR2 SVGAGI. This CDR3 has 15 amino acids. Here the CDR3 reads CASIYGVMGNQPQHF. CDR3 DNA sequence: TGTGCCAGCATTTACGGAGTCATGGGCAATCAGCCCCAGCATTTT.

This clone was seen only a few times. This chain connects TRBV6-5 to TRBJ1-2, with 7 bases that match TRBD1. The ends lost 10 bases at V and 2 bases at J; junction bases unmatched: 10. CDR1 is MNHEY and CDR2 is SVGAGI in the germline V gene. This CDR3 contains 14 residues. The CDR3 region has the DNA TGTGCCACCGACTGGGACAGCTACAACTATGGCTACACCTTC. This sequence encodes CATDWDSYNYGYTF.

This chain joins TRBV11-2 and TRBJ2-2; 7 nucleotides line up with TRBD1. Germline V CDR1 and CDR2: SGHAT, FQNNGV. This CDR3 contains 15 residues. V gave up 5 bases and J gave up 4 bases; unmatched junction bases: 7. The CDR3 nucleotides read TGTGCCAGCAGCCCGGACAGGTGGGCCACCGGGGAGCTGTTTTTT. Its translation is CASSPDRWATGELFF. The complete variable domain, with remaining parts taken from reference TRBV11-2 and TRBJ2-2, reads EAGVAQSPRYKIIEKRQSVAFWCNPISGHATLYWYQQILGQGPKLLIQFQNNGVVDDSQLPKDRFSAERLKGVDSTLKIQPAKLEDSAVYLCASSPDRWATGELFFGEGSRLTVL.

This clone was found once. The chain carries TRBV19 and TRBJ2-4, with a tentative D call TRBD2 (5 bases). The V and J ends lost 8 bases and 1 base respectively, with 9 bases between them. CDR3 length: 13 amino acids. Germline V gene sequence: CDR1 LNHDA, CDR2 SQIVND (reference sequence). CDR3 residues: CASSADAKNIQYF. Written as DNA, the CDR3 is TGTGCCAGTTCAGCGGATGCCAAAAACATTCAGTACTTC.

This clone appeared a single time. The J gene is TRBJ2-2, the V gene TRBV10-3, with D uncertain. The CDR3 extends over 13 amino acids. V dropped 2 bases and J dropped 3 bases, with 4 bases sitting between them. Germline V gene sequence: CDR1 ENHRY, CDR2 SYGVKD. CDR3 DNA sequence: TGTGCCATCAGTGAGGGCCACACCGGGGAGCTGTTTTTT. This translates into CAISEGHTGELFF.

The J gene is TRBJ2-7, the V gene TRBV13, with no clear D. Germline V gene data show CDR1 as PRHDT and CDR2 as FYEKMQ (reference sequence). V was shortened by 6 bases and J by 0 bases, with 9 bases between the two germline ends. CDR3 length: 13 residues. CDR3 amino acids: CASSLGRSYEQYF. CDR3 coding DNA: TGTGCCAGCAGTCTAGGTCGCTCCTACGAGCAGTACTTC.

The gene calls are TRBV3-1 (or the pseudogene TRBV3-2) and TRBJ2-3; 7 nucleotides match TRBD1. CDR3 length equals 16 residues. In germline, CDR1 is LGHDT, CDR2 YNNKEL (reference sequence). V lost 4 bases, J lost 1 base, and 8 bases stayed unmatched. CDR3 DNA sequence: TGTGCCAGCAGCCCACAGGGGTTATGGGGCACAGATACGCAGTATTTT. Its protein is CASSPQGLWGTDTQYF.

The V call is TRBV28, the J call TRBJ1-1; 9 bases fit TRBD1. The CDR3 covers 15 residues. The germline V gene has CDR1 MDHEN and CDR2 SYDVKM. J lost 0 bases, V lost 6 bases, and 5 bases had no gene match. The CDR3 reads CASRDRGPLNTEAFF. The CDR3 nucleotides read TGTGCCAGCAGGGACAGGGGCCCTTTGAACACTGAAGCTTTCTTT.

V usage is TRBV18 and J usage is TRBJ1-1; 7 nucleotides align to TRBD1. Germline V gene lookup returns CDR1 KGHSH and CDR2 LQKENI. V lost 0 bases, J lost 8 bases, and 9 bases stayed unmatched. This CDR3 contains 15 residues. CDR3 amino acids: CASSPPYQQGIEAFF. The CDR3 region has the DNA TGTGCCAGCTCACCACCTTATCAACAGGGGATCGAAGCTTTCTTT.

V gene TRBV11-2 combines with J gene TRBJ2-7; D gene unclear. V was cut by 0 bases and J by 0 bases, with 6 bases left in between. CDR3 length equals 14 residues. Germline lookup yields CDR1 SGHAT and CDR2 FQNNGV. The CDR3 DNA reads TGTGCCAGCAGCTTAGACAGGCACTCCTACGAGCAGTACTTC. Protein: CASSLDRHSYEQYF. Looking up the rest from reference TRBV11-2 and TRBJ2-7 gives the full variable domain: EAGVAQSPRYKIIEKRQSVAFWCNPISGHATLYWYQQILGQGPKLLIQFQNNGVVDDSQLPKDRFSAERLKGVDSTLKIQPAKLEDSAVYLCASSLDRHSYEQYFGPGTRLTVT.

The chain joins TRBV24-1 to TRBJ1-5, with a weak D call TRBD1 (6 bases). Per germline, CDR1 KGHDR and CDR2 SFDVKD. Trimming took 7 bases from V and 6 from J, leaving 24 bases between them. The CDR3 totals 17 residues. The CDR3 DNA sequence: TGTGCCACCAGCGGGGGTAGCACCGGGGGGCAGGGTCAGCCCCAGCATTTT. It yields the protein CATSGGSTGGQGQPQHF.

V gene TRBV2 combines with J gene TRBJ1-2; no clear D. Per germline, CDR1 SNHLY and CDR2 FYNNEI. V lost 6 bases and J 2 bases, leaving 13 bases between the germline ends. This CDR3 spans 14 amino acids. DNA for the CDR3: TGTGCCAGCAGCCCTCGCCTACAGAACTATGGCTACACCTTC. Its translation: CASSPRLQNYGYTF.

This sequence joins TRBV4-3 and TRBJ1-2; TRBD1 is a possible D gene (5 bases). V was cut by 0 bases and J by 3 bases, with 8 bases left in between. Germline assignment: CDR1 LGHNA and CDR2 YSLEER. CDR3 length equals 14 residues. CDR3 sequence reads: CASSQDWGDYGYTF. In DNA form, the CDR3 reads TGCGCCAGCAGCCAAGATTGGGGGGACTATGGCTACACCTTC.

The V and J genes are TRBV7-2 and TRBJ1-4; D not certain. Trimming cost V 2 bases and J 8 bases, with 12 bases left between them. Germline V gene sequence: CDR1 SGHTA, CDR2 FQGNSA. The length of the CDR3 is 14 residues. The CDR3 sequence is CASSLRGLGEKLFF. Written as DNA, the CDR3 is TGTGCCAGCAGCTTAAGAGGGCTGGGCGAAAAACTGTTTTTT.

The V gene is TRBV7-9, the J gene TRBJ1-2, with TRBD1 matching over 8 bases. Trimming at V came to 5 bases and at J to 8 bases, leaving 13 bases not matched to a gene. The germline gives CDR1 SEHNR, CDR2 FQNEAQ (reference sequence). CDR3 length: 15 residues. The CDR3 sequence is CASSPAGGASEGYTF. CDR3 sequence (DNA): TGTGCCAGCAGCCCAGCAGGGGGCGCCTCGGAGGGCTACACCTTC.

The rearrangement uses TRBV27 and TRBJ1-5, with TRBD1 as a possible D gene (6 bases). Deletions cut 6 bases from V and 0 bases from J, with 24 bases between. CDR1 MNHEY and CDR2 SMNVEV come from the germline V gene (reference sequence). The CDR3 extends over 19 amino acids. In DNA form, the CDR3 reads TGTGCCAGCAGCCGCCGAGGCGGGCAGGGGACCGTTAGCAATCAGCCCCAGCATTTT. Protein product: CASSRRGGQGTVSNQPQHF.